Listed below are T cell receptor beta chains from one sample, sequenced in a study of blood T cell repertoires in COVID-19. Repertoires were generated with immunoSEQ multiplex PCR, while TCRdb's copy carries only in-frame clones and drops some. The sample has approximately 270,000 clones, more than 85% seen once. The specimen was peripheral blood. Receptor source: a man aged 25-45 years with acute or convalescent COVID-19. Both conserved end residues are part of each CDR3. Fields, in order: D gene, clone size, J gene, V gene, CDR3 DNA, CDR3 protein. D genes are given only for firm matches. Not all rows give a size; the values are once, few, many and, for expanded clones, a class.

d_call: .; clone_size: .; j_call: TRBJ1-3; v_call: TRBV15; cdr3_nt: TGTGCCACCAGCAGAGAGAGGACAGCGCTGGGAAACACCATATATTTT; cdr3_aa: CATSRERTALGNTIYF
d_call: .; clone_size: few; j_call: TRBJ1-5; v_call: TRBV6-1; cdr3_nt: TGTGCCAGCAGTGAAGGGAGCAGCAATCAGCCCCAGCATTTT; cdr3_aa: CASSEGSSNQPQHF
d_call: TRBD1; clone_size: .; j_call: TRBJ2-2; v_call: TRBV7-6; cdr3_nt: TGTGCCAGCAGCTGGGACAGGGGGGCCGGGGAGCTGTTTTTT; cdr3_aa: CASSWDRGAGELFF
d_call: TRBD2; clone_size: .; j_call: TRBJ2-3; v_call: TRBV4-2; cdr3_nt: TGTGCCAGCAGCCAAGTGTGGACTAGCGGGTTGGCTACAGATACGCAGTATTTT; cdr3_aa: CASSQVWTSGLATDTQYF
d_call: .; clone_size: .; j_call: TRBJ2-4; v_call: TRBV7-3; cdr3_nt: TGTGCCATGTTGACTGGATGCTTGGGCATTCAGTACTTC; cdr3_aa: CAMLTGCLGIQYF
d_call: .; clone_size: .; j_call: TRBJ2-5; v_call: TRBV19; cdr3_nt: TGTGCCAGTAGTGACATCCTAGCGCCTCAAGAGACCCAGTACTTC; cdr3_aa: CASSDILAPQETQYF
d_call: .; clone_size: once; j_call: TRBJ1-2; v_call: TRBV5-1; cdr3_nt: TGCGCCAGCAGCTTGGGGCAGACAAATGGCTACACCTTC; cdr3_aa: CASSLGQTNGYTF
d_call: TRBD1; clone_size: .; j_call: TRBJ1-1; v_call: TRBV7-9; cdr3_nt: TGTGCCAGCAGCTTCGCCCGGGACAGGGTTGGCACTGAAGCTTTCTTT; cdr3_aa: CASSFARDRVGTEAFF
d_call: TRBD2; clone_size: .; j_call: TRBJ2-3; v_call: TRBV6-5; cdr3_nt: TGTGCCAGCAGTTACGCTAGCGGGGTAAATACGCAGTATTTT; cdr3_aa: CASSYASGVNTQYF
d_call: TRBD2; clone_size: .; j_call: TRBJ2-1; v_call: TRBV28; cdr3_nt: TGTGCCAGCACCACAGCCGGGACTAGCGGGAGTGATGAGCAGTTCTTC; cdr3_aa: CASTTAGTSGSDEQFF
d_call: .; clone_size: .; j_call: TRBJ1-1; v_call: TRBV7-2; cdr3_nt: TGTGCCAGCAGCTTACAGTGGCAGGACACTGAAGCTTTCTTT; cdr3_aa: CASSLQWQDTEAFF
d_call: .; clone_size: .; j_call: TRBJ2-3; v_call: TRBV7-6; cdr3_nt: TGTGCCAGCAGCTTAGTTTATCCGAGGGCCGGAATAGATACGCAGTATTTT; cdr3_aa: CASSLVYPRAGIDTQYF
d_call: .; clone_size: .; j_call: TRBJ1-3; v_call: TRBV5-5; cdr3_nt: TGTGCCAGCAGCTTATGGACAGTAGGAAACACCATATATTTT; cdr3_aa: CASSLWTVGNTIYF
d_call: .; clone_size: .; j_call: TRBJ1-3; v_call: TRBV10-3; cdr3_nt: TGTGCCATCAGTGGAATCGGCAGGGCTGGAAACACCATATATTTT; cdr3_aa: CAISGIGRAGNTIYF
d_call: TRBD2; clone_size: .; j_call: TRBJ2-1; v_call: TRBV19; cdr3_nt: TGTGCCAGTAGTCTGAGCGGGAGTGGGTACAATGAGCAGTTCTTC; cdr3_aa: CASSLSGSGYNEQFF
d_call: .; clone_size: once; j_call: TRBJ2-7; v_call: TRBV13; cdr3_nt: TGTGCCAGCAGCCTTCGACGGAGGGAGCAGTACTTC; cdr3_aa: CASSLRRREQYF
d_call: .; clone_size: .; j_call: TRBJ2-1; v_call: TRBV5-4; cdr3_nt: TGTGCCAGCAGCCGGGCGGTGAGGGGGTCCTACAATGAGCAGTTCTTC; cdr3_aa: CASSRAVRGSYNEQFF
d_call: .; clone_size: .; j_call: TRBJ1-5; v_call: TRBV28; cdr3_nt: TGTGCCAGCACTCAGGGGCCAGGATTGGATCAGCCCCAGCATTTT; cdr3_aa: CASTQGPGLDQPQHF
d_call: TRBD2; clone_size: .; j_call: TRBJ2-1; v_call: TRBV2; cdr3_nt: TGTGCCAGCACCGAGAGTCTAGCGGGAGGGCGTCAGTTCTTC; cdr3_aa: CASTESLAGGRQFF
d_call: TRBD1; clone_size: .; j_call: TRBJ1-3; v_call: TRBV19; cdr3_nt: TGTGCCAGTAGTTTCCAGGGGGCTACTGGAAACACCATATATTTT; cdr3_aa: CASSFQGATGNTIYF
d_call: .; clone_size: .; j_call: TRBJ1-1; v_call: TRBV7-3; cdr3_nt: TGTGCCAGCAGCCAAGGAGGAGCTACTAAAGAAGCTTTCTTT; cdr3_aa: CASSQGGATKEAFF
d_call: TRBD2; clone_size: .; j_call: TRBJ2-5; v_call: TRBV3-1/TRBV3-2; cdr3_nt: TGTGCCAGCAGCCAGACCCTAGCGGGAAAAGAGACCCAGTACTTC; cdr3_aa: CASSQTLAGKETQYF
d_call: TRBD1; clone_size: .; j_call: TRBJ1-5; v_call: TRBV28; cdr3_nt: TGTGCCAGCAGTCCCTGGACAGGATCACTCAATCAGCCCCAGCATTTT; cdr3_aa: CASSPWTGSLNQPQHF
d_call: .; clone_size: .; j_call: TRBJ2-3; v_call: TRBV27; cdr3_nt: TGTGCCAGCAGCCAAATAAGAACTAGGTGGGGGGGCGCAGATACGCAGTATTTT; cdr3_aa: CASSQIRTRWGGADTQYF
d_call: .; clone_size: .; j_call: TRBJ2-3; v_call: TRBV4-1; cdr3_nt: TGCGCCAGCAGCCAAGATGTACGGGGTACGCAGTATTTT; cdr3_aa: CASSQDVRGTQYF
d_call: TRBD1; clone_size: .; j_call: TRBJ2-3; v_call: TRBV28; cdr3_nt: TGTGCCAGCAGGCCTGGGAGACAGGGGGTCACAGATACGCAGTATTTT; cdr3_aa: CASRPGRQGVTDTQYF
d_call: .; clone_size: .; j_call: TRBJ2-6; v_call: TRBV7-9; cdr3_nt: TGTGCCAGCAGCTTGGGACACCGATCTGGGGCCAACGTCCTGACTTTC; cdr3_aa: CASSLGHRSGANVLTF
d_call: TRBD1; clone_size: .; j_call: TRBJ2-7; v_call: TRBV18; cdr3_nt: TGTGCCAGCTCCCCGGGACAGGCCTACTACGAGCAGTACTTC; cdr3_aa: CASSPGQAYYEQYF
d_call: .; clone_size: .; j_call: TRBJ1-3; v_call: TRBV29-1; cdr3_nt: TGCAGCGCCCGGGGATACAGCTCTGGAAACACCATATATTTT; cdr3_aa: CSARGYSSGNTIYF
d_call: TRBD2; clone_size: .; j_call: TRBJ2-3; v_call: TRBV5-6; cdr3_nt: TGTGCCAGCAGTATCAAACTAAGCGGGGCAGGTAGGGATACGCAGTATTTT; cdr3_aa: CASSIKLSGAGRDTQYF
d_call: .; clone_size: .; j_call: TRBJ2-7; v_call: TRBV6-5; cdr3_nt: TGTGCCAGCAGTATAAACCAGGGGTTCTACGAGCAGTACTTC; cdr3_aa: CASSINQGFYEQYF
d_call: .; clone_size: .; j_call: TRBJ1-2; v_call: TRBV19; cdr3_nt: TGTGCCAGTAGTATAGATCGAGGGTTGAATGGCTACACCTTC; cdr3_aa: CASSIDRGLNGYTF
d_call: .; clone_size: few; j_call: TRBJ1-2; v_call: TRBV10-2; cdr3_nt: TGCGCCAGCAACGTAGGGGGACCTAACTATGGCTACACCTTC; cdr3_aa: CASNVGGPNYGYTF
d_call: .; clone_size: .; j_call: TRBJ2-7; v_call: TRBV4-1; cdr3_nt: TGCGCCAGCAGCCAAGCCCAGGGAAACTACGAGCAGTACTTC; cdr3_aa: CASSQAQGNYEQYF
d_call: .; clone_size: .; j_call: TRBJ1-5; v_call: TRBV16; cdr3_nt: TGTGCCAGCAGCCAAGGCCACCGACAAGGTCAGCCCCAGCATTTT; cdr3_aa: CASSQGHRQGQPQHF
d_call: .; clone_size: .; j_call: TRBJ2-2; v_call: TRBV5-1; cdr3_nt: TGCGCCAGCAGCAGCAATAGCGGATTTAACACCGGGGAGCTGTTTTTT; cdr3_aa: CASSSNSGFNTGELFF
d_call: TRBD1; clone_size: .; j_call: TRBJ2-7; v_call: TRBV27; cdr3_nt: TGTGCCAGCAGTCACCGGGACAGAACCTACGAGCAGTACTTC; cdr3_aa: CASSHRDRTYEQYF
d_call: TRBD2; clone_size: .; j_call: TRBJ2-5; v_call: TRBV5-4; cdr3_nt: TGTGCCAGCAGCTTGGAGCTAGCGGGGGGACAAGAGACCCAGTACTTC; cdr3_aa: CASSLELAGGQETQYF
d_call: .; clone_size: .; j_call: TRBJ2-1; v_call: TRBV7-8; cdr3_nt: TGTGCCAGCAGCAAAGACTCTCTGGTATTGAAGCAGTTCTTC; cdr3_aa: CASSKDSLVLKQFF
d_call: TRBD2; clone_size: .; j_call: TRBJ2-7; v_call: TRBV28; cdr3_nt: TGTGCCAGCAGTTCGACTAGCGGGGGGTCCTACGAGCAGTACTTC; cdr3_aa: CASSSTSGGSYEQYF
d_call: TRBD2; clone_size: few; j_call: TRBJ2-2; v_call: TRBV5-1; cdr3_nt: TGCGCCAGCAGCTCCTTTACTAGCGGAACCGGGGAGCTGTTTTTT; cdr3_aa: CASSSFTSGTGELFF
d_call: .; clone_size: .; j_call: TRBJ2-4; v_call: TRBV7-2; cdr3_nt: TGTGCCAGCAGCTCTATCTCAAACATTCAGTACTTC; cdr3_aa: CASSSISNIQYF
d_call: .; clone_size: once; j_call: TRBJ2-5; v_call: TRBV30; cdr3_nt: TGTGCCTGGAGGGGGGGCCAAGAGACCCAGTACTTC; cdr3_aa: CAWRGGQETQYF
d_call: .; clone_size: .; j_call: TRBJ2-3; v_call: TRBV12-3/TRBV12-4; cdr3_nt: TGTGCCAGCAGCAGGGGGGTGGGAACGCAGTATTTT; cdr3_aa: CASSRGVGTQYF
d_call: .; clone_size: once; j_call: TRBJ2-7; v_call: TRBV5-1; cdr3_nt: TGCGCCAGCAGCTTGGGCGGGGACTCCTACGAGCAGTACTTC; cdr3_aa: CASSLGGDSYEQYF
d_call: TRBD2; clone_size: .; j_call: TRBJ2-1; v_call: TRBV27; cdr3_nt: TGTGCCAGCAGTTTATCCCCCCTAGCGGGAGGGGAAGAGCAGTTCTTC; cdr3_aa: CASSLSPLAGGEEQFF
d_call: .; clone_size: .; j_call: TRBJ1-6; v_call: TRBV6-4; cdr3_nt: TGTGCCAGCAGAGTGACTCGTCGGCGCAAGGGGAATTCACCCCTCCACTTT; cdr3_aa: CASRVTRRRKGNSPLHF
d_call: .; clone_size: few; j_call: TRBJ2-1; v_call: TRBV18; cdr3_nt: TGTGCCAGCTCGAAGCTTAATGCCGACAATGAGCAGTTCTTC; cdr3_aa: CASSKLNADNEQFF
d_call: .; clone_size: .; j_call: TRBJ2-7; v_call: TRBV19; cdr3_nt: TGTGCCAGTAGTGCAACTCAGGGCCACTACGAGCAGTACTTC; cdr3_aa: CASSATQGHYEQYF
d_call: TRBD2; clone_size: once; j_call: TRBJ2-1; v_call: TRBV5-1; cdr3_nt: TGCGCCAGCAGCTTGGCCTCTAGGGCTAGCGGGAGAGTCTCCTACAATGAGCAGTTCTTC; cdr3_aa: CASSLASRASGRVSYNEQFF
d_call: TRBD1; clone_size: .; j_call: TRBJ1-2; v_call: TRBV19; cdr3_nt: TGTGCCAGTAGTCCCCGGACAGGGATGGTGAACTATGGCTACACCTTC; cdr3_aa: CASSPRTGMVNYGYTF
d_call: TRBD1; clone_size: .; j_call: TRBJ2-2; v_call: TRBV30; cdr3_nt: TGTGCCCACAAACAGGGGGGCGGGGAGCTGTTTTTT; cdr3_aa: CAHKQGGGELFF
d_call: TRBD2; clone_size: .; j_call: TRBJ2-5; v_call: TRBV5-1; cdr3_nt: TGCGCCAGCGGACAAAGCGGGAGTGTAAGAGAGACCCAGTACTTC; cdr3_aa: CASGQSGSVRETQYF
d_call: .; clone_size: .; j_call: TRBJ1-6; v_call: TRBV6-1; cdr3_nt: TGTGCCAGCAGTGAAGCGCCGGGTGGGTCTGATTCACCCCTCCACTTT; cdr3_aa: CASSEAPGGSDSPLHF
d_call: TRBD1; clone_size: .; j_call: TRBJ2-7; v_call: TRBV7-9; cdr3_nt: TGTGCCAGCAGCCAGGACAGGGGGAAACGCGAGCAGTACTTC; cdr3_aa: CASSQDRGKREQYF
d_call: .; clone_size: .; j_call: TRBJ1-2; v_call: TRBV11-2; cdr3_nt: TGTGCCAGCAGCTTAGATTGGGCACAGGGATATAACTATGGCTACACCTTC; cdr3_aa: CASSLDWAQGYNYGYTF